This TCR beta chain originates from a study of blood T cell repertoires in COVID-19. Study as a whole: Samples of COVID-19 (acute and convalescent) were obtained from the United States, Italy and Spain. T cells, B-cell-depleted T cells, or PBMCs provided the cDNA or gDNA that served as material.

The method was immunoSEQ multiplex PCR; TCRdb's version includes in-frame clones alone and lacks a portion of them. The sample carries 310,000 or so clones, roughly 90% recorded once. Allocation to cohorts depended on clinical history reported by the participants. The germline CDR1 and CDR2 sequences are SGHRS and YFSETQ. The CDR3 has 15 residues. Trimming took off 0 bases at V and 0 bases at J, with 9 bases between the two ends. Material for sequencing was PBMCs or T cells enriched from blood (not recorded which). The receptor was derived from a woman aged 18-30 years with acute COVID-19. The genes are TRBV5-1 and TRBJ1-1; D remains ambiguous. The CDR3 DNA reads as TGCGCCAGCAGCTTGGGTCGTACAATGAACACTGAAGCTTTCTTT. Protein sequence: CASSLGRTMNTEAFF.